These 20 T cell receptor beta chains originate from one sample sequenced in a study of CD8 T cells in Susac syndrome. Reverse transcription of roughly 0.45 to 1 ug RNA used random hexamers. In TCRdb, the immunoSEQ multiplex PCR reads were re-called with MiXCR into one record per CDR3 protein. This table holds about 300,000 distinct CDR3 sequences, roughly nine tenths found once. The sequenced material came from CD4+ T cells from PBMCs. The receptors originated from a human donor with multiple sclerosis.

This chain links TRBV6-1 with TRBJ2-5, with 11 bases lining up with TRBD2. The CDR3 is 15 amino acids. With 6 bases clipped from V and 2 bases from J, the junction kept 5 bases outside the gene matches. Germline V CDR1 and CDR2: MNHNS, SASEGT. DNA for the CDR3: TGTGCCAGCAGGGGGACTAGCGGACCACAAGAGACCCAGTACTTC. It yields the protein CASRGTSGPQETQYF.

This clonotype has just a few counts. The chain combines TRBV6-2 or TRBV6-3 with TRBJ2-3; the match to TRBD2 covers 9 bases. J gave up 5 bases and V 6 bases, and 6 bases lay outside the gene matches. The CDR3 sequence is 14 residues long. CDR1 MNHEY and CDR2 SVGEGT come from the germline V gene. The CDR3 protein is CASSTGLAVDTQYF. CDR3 nucleotides: TGTGCCAGCAGCACGGGACTAGCAGTAGATACGCAGTATTTT.

The CDR3 loop reads CASSLVAGQGGGYTF. In DNA, the CDR3 is TGTGCCAGCAGCTTAGTGGCGGGGCAGGGCGGCGGCTACACCTTC. This sequence joins TRBV7-2 and TRBJ1-2, with a tentative D call TRBD1 (5 bases). The V end lost 1 base, the J end lost 8 bases, and 17 bases lay between the germline ends. Germline lookup yields CDR1 SGHTA and CDR2 FQGNSA. This CDR3 is 15 amino acids long.

The chain employs TRBV5-4 and TRBJ2-2; 8 bases align to TRBD2. The J segment lost 4 bases and the V segment lost 2 bases, leaving 4 bases of the junction unmatched. Germline CDR1 reads SGHNT; CDR2 reads YYREEE (reference sequence). The CDR3 totals 15 residues. The CDR3 sequence: CASSLGAGVTGELFF. DNA for the CDR3: TGTGCCAGCAGCTTAGGAGCGGGAGTCACCGGGGAGCTGTTTTTT.

This rearrangement joins TRBV30 to TRBJ1-5; unclear D gene. The CDR3 has 15 amino acids. Per germline, CDR1 GTSNPN and CDR2 SVGIG (reference sequence). V was cut by 2 bases and J by 2 bases, with 13 bases left in between. The CDR3 sequence is CAWSSGGPGNQPQHF. The CDR3 DNA reads as TGTGCCTGGAGTTCGGGTGGCCCCGGCAATCAGCCCCAGCATTTT.

The chain is built from TRBV20-1 and TRBJ2-1, with a weak D call TRBD2 (5 bases). Trimming cost V 5 bases and J 4 bases, with 12 bases left between them. CDR3 size: 13 residues. Germline-derived CDR1 and CDR2 are DFQATT and SNEGSKA (reference sequence). The CDR3 region is CSAQTGSYNEQFF. The CDR3 DNA reads TGCAGTGCTCAAACGGGGTCTTACAATGAGCAGTTCTTC.

The gene calls are TRBV12-3 or TRBV12-4 and TRBJ2-4; D is unresolved. V lost 7 bases to trimming and J lost 4 bases, with 8 bases between them. CDR3 length equals 12 residues. The chain's CDR3 is CASTGLKNIQYF. Written as DNA, the CDR3 is TGTGCCAGCACCGGATTGAAAAACATTCAGTACTTC.

The V call is TRBV7-8, the J call TRBJ1-6; the D is unclear. V gave up 6 bases and J gave up 8 bases, with 20 bases separating them. CDR1 SGHVS and CDR2 FQNEAQ come from the germline V gene. The CDR3 consists of 16 residues. CDR3 residues: CASRLSGFTIDSPLHF. CDR3 nucleotide sequence: TGTGCCAGCAGGCTGAGCGGATTTACGATTGATTCACCCCTCCACTTT.

In its sample, this clonotype was seen a few times. The J gene is TRBJ2-3, the V gene TRBV30, with 7 bases aligning to TRBD2. The germline V gene has CDR1 GTSNPN and CDR2 SVGIG (reference sequence). V was clipped by 3 bases and J by 5 bases; unmatched bases: 11. The CDR3 has 15 amino acids. In DNA form, the CDR3 reads TGTGCCTGGAGGAGCTGGGGGGGGTCTGGAGATACGCAGTATTTT. As protein: CAWRSWGGSGDTQYF.

The chain employs TRBV10-3 and TRBJ2-1; TRBD1 or TRBD2 may be the D gene (5 bases each). CDR1 and CDR2 (germline): ENHRY, SYGVKD. Trimming stripped 2 bases from V and 8 bases from J, with 10 bases between. CDR3 length: 13 residues. CDR3 loop: CAISEALGDEQFF. The CDR3 DNA reads as TGTGCCATCAGTGAGGCGTTGGGGGATGAGCAGTTCTTC.

This chain joins TRBV3-1 and TRBJ2-7; D not certain. Between the trimmed V and J ends, which lost 4 bases and 6 bases, there was a span of 13 bases. Germline lookup yields CDR1 LGHDT and CDR2 YNNKEL (reference sequence). The length of the CDR3 is 13 residues. The CDR3 DNA is TGTGCCAGCAGCCTCCATCGGGTTAGCGAGCAGTACTTC. Amino acids: CASSLHRVSEQYF.

The genes are TRBV14 and TRBJ1-6; perhaps TRBD1 as D (5 bases). V lost 3 bases and J lost 7, with 25 bases in between. The CDR3 is 19 residues long. Per the germline V gene, CDR1 is SGHDN and CDR2 is FVKESK. CDR3 residues: CASSQGPYGPSVRNSPLHF. CDR3 sequence (DNA): TGTGCCAGCAGCCAGGGACCTTACGGACCGTCCGTCCGCAATTCACCCCTCCACTTT. Full variable domain (missing parts from reference TRBV14 and TRBJ1-6): EAGVTQFPSHSVIEKGQTVTLRCDPISGHDNLYWYRRVMGKEIKFLLHFVKESKQDESGMPNNRFLAERTGGTYSTLKVQPAELEDSGVYFCASSQGPYGPSVRNSPLHFGNGTRLTVT.

The V call is TRBV6-2 or TRBV6-3, the J call TRBJ2-7, with D perhaps being TRBD1 or TRBD2 (5 bases each). The CDR3 is 14 amino acids. V was shortened by 6 bases and J by 3 bases, with 15 bases between the two germline ends. The germline V gene has CDR1 MNHEY and CDR2 SVGEGT. The CDR3 here is CASRPSGRLYEQYF. For the CDR3, the DNA is TGTGCCAGCAGACCCTCGGGACGGCTCTACGAGCAGTACTTC.

The chain couples TRBV29-1 to TRBJ1-4; the match to TRBD1 covers 8 bases. The CDR3 has 14 amino acids. J gave up 12 bases and V 6 bases, and 15 bases lay outside the gene matches. Germline values: CDR1 SQVTM, CDR2 ANQGSEA. Here the CDR3 DNA reads TGCAGCGTCGGACAGGGTTTCGACTCGGGTCAACTGTTTTTT. It codes for CSVGQGFDSGQLFF.

The chain combines TRBV5-1 with TRBJ2-7; D is ambiguous. V lost 0 bases, J lost 0 bases, and 13 bases lay in between. The germline V gene encodes CDR1 SGHRS and CDR2 YFSETQ. The CDR3 is made up of 16 amino acids. The CDR3 protein is CASSLGPAASSYEQYF. Here the CDR3 DNA reads TGCGCCAGCAGCTTGGGACCGGCCGCTAGCTCCTACGAGCAGTACTTC. The complete variable domain, with remaining parts taken from reference TRBV5-1 and TRBJ2-7, reads KAGVTQTPRYLIKTRGQQVTLSCSPISGHRSVSWYQQTPGQGLQFLFEYFSETQRNKGNFPGRFSGRQFSNSRSEMNVSTLELGDSALYLCASSLGPAASSYEQYFGPGTRLTVT.

V usage is TRBV6-1 and J usage is TRBJ1-1, with TRBD1 identical over 9 bases. This CDR3 spans 17 amino acids. CDR1 and CDR2 from the germline V gene are MNHNS and SASEGT. The V gene end was trimmed by 5 bases and the J gene end by 0 bases; junction bases not matched to a gene: 10. CDR3 sequence: CASSRRDRVSLNTEAFF. CDR3 bases: TGTGCCAGCAGTAGACGGGACAGGGTATCACTGAACACTGAAGCTTTCTTT.

This clonotype was observed a single time. The chain links TRBV5-1 to TRBJ2-1; 8 nucleotides match TRBD2. Trimming removed 4 bases from V and 4 bases from J; junction bases left unmatched: 7. The CDR3 runs to 15 residues. The germline gives CDR1 SGHRS, CDR2 YFSETQ. This chain's CDR3 is CASSPLTSAYNEQFF. The CDR3 nucleotides are TGCGCCAGCAGCCCGCTGACTAGCGCTTACAATGAGCAGTTCTTC. Supplemented by reference TRBV5-1 and TRBJ2-1, the full variable domain reads KAGVTQTPRYLIKTRGQQVTLSCSPISGHRSVSWYQQTPGQGLQFLFEYFSETQRNKGNFPGRFSGRQFSNSRSEMNVSTLELGDSALYLCASSPLTSAYNEQFFGPGTRLTVL.

The CDR3 region has the DNA TGTGCCACCAGTGATCATCGACGGGGTACGCAGTATTTT. This sequence encodes CATSDHRRGTQYF. V is TRBV24-1 and J is TRBJ2-3; a possible D gene is TRBD2 (5 bases). The CDR3 length is 13 residues. The V gene's germline CDR1 is KGHDR and CDR2 SFDVKD. Trimming cost V 3 bases and J 8 bases, with 11 bases left between them.

The chain recombines TRBV27 with TRBJ1-2; D unresolved. The CDR3 covers 19 residues. Trimming left V 10 bases short and J 4 bases short, with 34 bases between. Germline CDR1 and CDR2: MNHEY and SMNVEV (reference sequence). The CDR3 loop is CATGPLTGKAVPGSYGYTF. DNA for the CDR3: TGTGCCACCGGACCCCTTACCGGGAAAGCAGTTCCCGGGAGCTATGGCTACACCTTC.

This chain connects TRBV2 to TRBJ1-1, with TRBD1 matching 9 bases. This CDR3 spans 15 amino acids. Germline V CDR1 and CDR2: SNHLY, FYNNEI. With 3 bases clipped from V and 6 bases from J, the junction kept 8 bases outside the gene matches. The CDR3 is CASSEGGTGKAEAFF. The CDR3 DNA reads TGTGCCAGCAGTGAGGGGGGGACAGGGAAAGCTGAAGCTTTCTTT.